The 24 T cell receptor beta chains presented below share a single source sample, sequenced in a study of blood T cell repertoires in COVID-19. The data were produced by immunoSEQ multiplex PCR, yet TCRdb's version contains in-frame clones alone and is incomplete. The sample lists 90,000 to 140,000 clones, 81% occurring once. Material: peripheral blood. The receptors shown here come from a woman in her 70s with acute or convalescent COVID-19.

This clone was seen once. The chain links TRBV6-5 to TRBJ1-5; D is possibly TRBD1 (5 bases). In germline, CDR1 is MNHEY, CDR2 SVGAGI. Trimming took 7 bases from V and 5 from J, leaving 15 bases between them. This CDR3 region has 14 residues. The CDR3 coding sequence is TGTGCCAGCACTCTGGACACCGCCTATCAGCCCCAGCATTTT. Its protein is CASTLDTAYQPQHF.

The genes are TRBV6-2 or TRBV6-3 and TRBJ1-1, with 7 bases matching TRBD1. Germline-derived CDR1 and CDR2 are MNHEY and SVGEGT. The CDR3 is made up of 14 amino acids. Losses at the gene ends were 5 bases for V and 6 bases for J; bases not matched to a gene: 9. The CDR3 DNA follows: TGTGCCAGCAGTCCGACAGGGTATGCGGCTGAAGCTTTCTTT. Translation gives CASSPTGYAAEAFF.

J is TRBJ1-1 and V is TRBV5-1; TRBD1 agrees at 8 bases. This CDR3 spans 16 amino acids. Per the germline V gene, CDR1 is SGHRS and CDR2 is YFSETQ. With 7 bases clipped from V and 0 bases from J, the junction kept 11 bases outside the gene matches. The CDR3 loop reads CASRSGGHFMNTEAFF. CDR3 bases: TGCGCCAGCCGATCAGGGGGCCACTTTATGAACACTGAAGCTTTCTTT.

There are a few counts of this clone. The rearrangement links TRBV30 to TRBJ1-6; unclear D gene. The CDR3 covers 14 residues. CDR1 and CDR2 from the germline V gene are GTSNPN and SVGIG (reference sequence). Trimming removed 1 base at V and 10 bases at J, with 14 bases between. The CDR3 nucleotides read TGTGCCTGGAGTGAGCACCCTGGCAGGTCACCCCTCCACTTT. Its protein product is CAWSEHPGRSPLHF.

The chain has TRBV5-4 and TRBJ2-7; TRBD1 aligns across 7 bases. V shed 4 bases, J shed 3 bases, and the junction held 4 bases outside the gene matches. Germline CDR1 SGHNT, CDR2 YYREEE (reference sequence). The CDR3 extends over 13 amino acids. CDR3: CASSTGQDYEQYF. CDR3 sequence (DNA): TGTGCCAGCAGCACCGGACAGGACTACGAGCAGTACTTC.

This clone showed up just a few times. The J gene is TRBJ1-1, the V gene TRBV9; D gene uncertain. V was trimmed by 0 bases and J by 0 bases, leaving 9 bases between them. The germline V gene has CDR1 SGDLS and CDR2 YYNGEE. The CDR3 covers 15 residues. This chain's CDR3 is CASSVDVAMNTEAFF. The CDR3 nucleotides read TGTGCCAGCAGCGTAGATGTAGCGATGAACACTGAAGCTTTCTTT.

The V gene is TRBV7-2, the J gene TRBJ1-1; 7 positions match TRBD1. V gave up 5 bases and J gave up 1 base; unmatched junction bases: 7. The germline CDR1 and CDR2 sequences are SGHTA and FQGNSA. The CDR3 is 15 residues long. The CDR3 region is CASSQDRVGNTEAFF. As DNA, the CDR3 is TGTGCCAGCAGCCAAGACAGGGTTGGGAACACTGAAGCTTTCTTT.

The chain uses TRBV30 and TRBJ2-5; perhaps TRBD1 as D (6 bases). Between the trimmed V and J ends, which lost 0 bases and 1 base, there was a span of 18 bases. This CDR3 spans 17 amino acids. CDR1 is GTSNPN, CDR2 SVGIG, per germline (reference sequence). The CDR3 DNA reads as TGTGCCTGGAGTGTAAAGGGACCTCAGGGGTCCCAAGAGACCCAGTACTTC. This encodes CAWSVKGPQGSQETQYF.

The CDR3 coding sequence is TGTGCCAGCAGCCCGACTAGCGGACGTGGAAACATTCAGTACTTC. Translated: CASSPTSGRGNIQYF. V usage is TRBV7-3 and J usage is TRBJ2-4; 9 positions match TRBD2. V was clipped by 5 bases and J by 6 bases; unmatched bases: 8. Germline loops: CDR1 SGHTA, CDR2 FQGTGA. This CDR3 contains 15 residues. Based on the CDR3 plus reference TRBV7-3 and TRBJ2-4, the full variable domain is GAGVSQTPSNKVTEKGKYVELRCDPISGHTALYWYRQSLGQGPEFLIYFQGTGAADDSGLPNDRFFAVRPEGSVSTLKIQRTERGDSAVYLCASSPTSGRGNIQYFGAGTRLSVL.

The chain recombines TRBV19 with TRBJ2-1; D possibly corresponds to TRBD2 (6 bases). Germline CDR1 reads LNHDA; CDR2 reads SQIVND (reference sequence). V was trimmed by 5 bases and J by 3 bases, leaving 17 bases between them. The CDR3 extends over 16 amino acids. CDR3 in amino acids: CASSPYTPGVYNEQFF. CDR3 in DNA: TGTGCCAGTAGTCCCTATACCCCGGGAGTCTACAATGAGCAGTTCTTC.

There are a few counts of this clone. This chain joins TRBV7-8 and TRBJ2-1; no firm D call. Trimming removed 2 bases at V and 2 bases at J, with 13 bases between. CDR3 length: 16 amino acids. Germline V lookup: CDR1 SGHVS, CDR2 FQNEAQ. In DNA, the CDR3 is TGTGCCAGCAGCTTAACCGGAGCTCCCCCCTACAATGAGCAGTTCTTC. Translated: CASSLTGAPPYNEQFF. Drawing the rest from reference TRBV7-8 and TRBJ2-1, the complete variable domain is GAGVSQSPRYKVAKRGQDVALRCDPISGHVSLFWYQQALGQGPEFLTYFQNEAQLDKSGLPSDRFFAERPEGSVSTLKIQRTQQEDSAVYLCASSLTGAPPYNEQFFGPGTRLTVL.

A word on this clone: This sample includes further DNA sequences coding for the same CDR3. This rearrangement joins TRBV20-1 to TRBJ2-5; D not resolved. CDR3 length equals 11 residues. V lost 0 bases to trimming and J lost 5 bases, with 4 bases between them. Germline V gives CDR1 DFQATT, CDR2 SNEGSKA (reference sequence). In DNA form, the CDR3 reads TGCAGTGCTAGAGATCGGGAGACCCAGTACTTC. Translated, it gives CSARDRETQYF.

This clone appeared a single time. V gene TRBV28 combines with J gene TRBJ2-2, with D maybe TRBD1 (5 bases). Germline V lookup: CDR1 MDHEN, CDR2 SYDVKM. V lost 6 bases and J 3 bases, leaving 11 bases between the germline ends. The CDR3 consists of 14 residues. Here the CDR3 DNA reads TGTGCCAGCAGCATTCAGGGCTACACCGGGGAGCTGTTTTTT. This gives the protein CASSIQGYTGELFF.

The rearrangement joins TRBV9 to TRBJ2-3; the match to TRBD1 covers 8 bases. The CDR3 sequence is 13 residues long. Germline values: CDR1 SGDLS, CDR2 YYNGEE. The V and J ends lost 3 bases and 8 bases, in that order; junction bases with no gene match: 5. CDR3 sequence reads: CASSDDRGATQYF. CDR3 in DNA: TGTGCCAGCAGCGATGACAGGGGAGCTACGCAGTATTTT.

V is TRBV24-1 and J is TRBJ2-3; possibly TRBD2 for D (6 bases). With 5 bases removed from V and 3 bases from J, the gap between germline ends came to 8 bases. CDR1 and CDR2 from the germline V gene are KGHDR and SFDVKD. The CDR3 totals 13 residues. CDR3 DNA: TGTGCCACCAGTGCCGGGGGAACAGATACGCAGTATTTT. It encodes CATSAGGTDTQYF.

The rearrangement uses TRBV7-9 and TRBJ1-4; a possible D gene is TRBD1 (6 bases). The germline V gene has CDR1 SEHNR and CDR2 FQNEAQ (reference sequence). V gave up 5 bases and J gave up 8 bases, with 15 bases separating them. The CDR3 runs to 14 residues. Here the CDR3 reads CASSVNTGREKLFF. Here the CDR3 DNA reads TGTGCCAGCAGCGTTAACACAGGGCGGGAAAAACTGTTTTTT. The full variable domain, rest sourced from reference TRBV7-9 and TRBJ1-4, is DTGVSQNPRHKITKRGQNVTFRCDPISEHNRLYWYRQTLGQGPEFLTYFQNEAQLEKSRLLSDRFSAERPKGSFSTLEIQRTEQGDSAMYLCASSVNTGREKLFFGSGTQLSVL.

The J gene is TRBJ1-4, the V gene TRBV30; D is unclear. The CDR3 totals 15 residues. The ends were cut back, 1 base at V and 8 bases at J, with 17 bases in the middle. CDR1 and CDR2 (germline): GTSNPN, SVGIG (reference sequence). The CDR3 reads CAWSDPTEGFEKLFF. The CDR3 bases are TGTGCCTGGAGTGACCCGACGGAGGGCTTCGAAAAACTGTTTTTT.

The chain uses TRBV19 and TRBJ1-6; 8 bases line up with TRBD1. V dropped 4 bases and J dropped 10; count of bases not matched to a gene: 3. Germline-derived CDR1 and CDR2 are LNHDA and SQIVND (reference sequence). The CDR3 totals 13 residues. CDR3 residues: CASSRDRSSPLHF. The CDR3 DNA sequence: TGTGCCAGTAGTAGGGACAGGAGCTCACCCCTCCACTTT. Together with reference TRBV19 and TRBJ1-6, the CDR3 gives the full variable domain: DGGITQSPKYLFRKEGQNVTLSCEQNLNHDAMYWYRQDPGQGLRLIYYSQIVNDFQKGDIAEGYSVSREKKESFPLTVTSAQKNPTAFYLCASSRDRSSPLHFGNGTRLTVT.

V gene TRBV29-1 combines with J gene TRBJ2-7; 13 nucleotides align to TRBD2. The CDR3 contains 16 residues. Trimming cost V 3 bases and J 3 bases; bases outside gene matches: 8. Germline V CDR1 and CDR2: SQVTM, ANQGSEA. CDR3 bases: TGCAGCGTTGACGGCGGACTAGCGGGAGCTAACTACGAGCAGTACTTC. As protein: CSVDGGLAGANYEQYF.

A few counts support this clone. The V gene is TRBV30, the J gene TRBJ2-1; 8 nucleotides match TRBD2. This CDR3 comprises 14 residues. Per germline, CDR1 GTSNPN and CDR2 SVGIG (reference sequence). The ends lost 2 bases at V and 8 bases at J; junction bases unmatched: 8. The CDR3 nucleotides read TGTGCCTGGAGTTCTGGGACTAGGTGGGATGAGCAGTTCTTC. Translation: CAWSSGTRWDEQFF.

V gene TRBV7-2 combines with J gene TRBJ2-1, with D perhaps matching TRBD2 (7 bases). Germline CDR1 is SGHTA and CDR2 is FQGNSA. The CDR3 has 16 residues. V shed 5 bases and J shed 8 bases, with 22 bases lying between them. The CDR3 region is CASSQMGGGGPHEQFF. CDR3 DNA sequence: TGTGCCAGCAGCCAAATGGGAGGCGGGGGCCCCCATGAGCAGTTCTTC.

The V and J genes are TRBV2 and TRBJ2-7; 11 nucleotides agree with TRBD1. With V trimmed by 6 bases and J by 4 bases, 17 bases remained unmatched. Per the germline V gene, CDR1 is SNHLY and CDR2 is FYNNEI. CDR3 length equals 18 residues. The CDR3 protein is CASSAGTGGSPSLYEQYF. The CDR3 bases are TGTGCCAGCAGCGCCGGGACAGGGGGTTCTCCTAGCCTGTACGAGCAGTACTTC.

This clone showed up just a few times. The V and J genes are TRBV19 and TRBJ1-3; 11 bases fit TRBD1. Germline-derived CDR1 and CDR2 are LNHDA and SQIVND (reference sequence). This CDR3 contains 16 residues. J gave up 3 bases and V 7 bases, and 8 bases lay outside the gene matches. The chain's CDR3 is CASTSPDRGLGNTIYF. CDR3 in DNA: TGTGCCAGTACCTCTCCGGACAGGGGGCTTGGAAACACCATATATTTT.

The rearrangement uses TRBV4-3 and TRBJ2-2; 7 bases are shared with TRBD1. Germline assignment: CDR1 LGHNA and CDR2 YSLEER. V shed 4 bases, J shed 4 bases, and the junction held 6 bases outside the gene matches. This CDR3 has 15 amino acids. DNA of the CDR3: TGCGCCAGCAGCCTAGACAGGGTAGGCACCGGGGAGCTGTTTTTT. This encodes CASSLDRVGTGELFF.